The 18 T cell receptor beta chains in this list originate from one sample, sequenced in a study of blood T cell repertoires in COVID-19. Some clones are missing from TCRdb's copy, which holds only in-frame ones; the method was immunoSEQ multiplex PCR. The data show some 160,000 clones, with more than 75% seen just once and about 4% held by the top ten. The specimen sequenced was peripheral blood. The receptors stem from a man in his fifties or sixties with acute or convalescent COVID-19.

The sample holds a few counts of this clone. The DNA for the CDR3 is TGTGCCAGCAGCGTAGGGATGGGGACTAGCGGGAGTATCTACGAGCAGTACTTC. This codes for CASSVGMGTSGSIYEQYF. The chain recombines TRBV9 with TRBJ2-7, with 14 nucleotides matching TRBD2. From germline, CDR1 is SGDLS and CDR2 YYNGEE. This CDR3 is 18 amino acids long. V trimming: 0 bases; J trimming: 3 bases; junction bases outside the gene matches: 8.

At least ten counts were recorded for this clone. The V call is TRBV3-1 (or the pseudogene TRBV3-2), the J call TRBJ1-1, with D possibly TRBD1 on 6 matching bases. V shed 7 bases and J shed 6 bases, with 12 bases lying between them. The CDR3 totals 12 residues. Germline CDR1 LGHDT, CDR2 YNNKEL (reference sequence). DNA for the CDR3: TGTGCCAGCAAACAGGGAGCTTCTGAAGCTTTCTTT. It encodes CASKQGASEAFF.

The chain couples TRBV6-5 to TRBJ1-1, with a weak D call TRBD1 (6 bases). Germline CDR1 is MNHEY and CDR2 is SVGAGI. CDR3 length: 13 residues. V shed 4 bases and J shed 4 bases, with 10 bases lying between them. Written as DNA, the CDR3 is TGTGCCAGCAGTTCCCAGGGGATCACTGAAGCTTTCTTT. This gives the protein CASSSQGITEAFF.

This clone appeared once. The genes are TRBV18 and TRBJ2-1; perhaps TRBD2 as D (6 bases). The CDR3 consists of 15 residues. Germline values: CDR1 KGHSH, CDR2 LQKENI. Trimming removed 6 bases from V and 0 bases from J, with 12 bases in between. DNA for the CDR3: TGTGCCAGCTCCCGGGACTTGGTCTCCTACAATGAGCAGTTCTTC. Encoded protein: CASSRDLVSYNEQFF.

This clone was picked up a small number of times. The identical CDR3 is also encoded by other nucleotide sequences in the sample. The V call is TRBV12-3 or TRBV12-4, the J call TRBJ2-1, with 7 positions matching TRBD2. With V trimmed by 1 base and J by 7 bases, 1 base remained unmatched. The CDR3 sequence is 13 residues long. The CDR3 sequence is CASSLGTSNEQFF. As DNA, the CDR3 is TGTGCCAGCAGTTTAGGGACTAGTAATGAGCAGTTCTTC.

The chain has TRBV15 and TRBJ1-4; TRBD1 aligns across 10 bases. Trimming at V came to 3 bases and at J to 6 bases, leaving 1 base not matched to a gene. CDR1 and CDR2 (germline): LNHNV, YYDKDF (reference sequence). The CDR3 contains 14 residues. CDR3 in amino acids: CATSRDRGDEKLFF. DNA of the CDR3: TGTGCCACCAGCAGGGACAGGGGGGATGAAAAACTGTTTTTT.

The gene calls are TRBV5-1 and TRBJ2-1, with a weak D call TRBD1 (6 bases). The ends were cut back, 0 bases at V and 6 bases at J, with 16 bases in the middle. The germline gives CDR1 SGHRS, CDR2 YFSETQ. CDR3 length: 16 amino acids. CDR3 DNA sequence: TGCGCCAGCAGCTTGGCGGCACAGGGTGTAGGCAATGAGCAGTTCTTC. As protein: CASSLAAQGVGNEQFF.

CDR3 residues: CASSSREGRGYTF. DNA of the CDR3: TGTGCCAGCAGCTCCCGGGAGGGCCGTGGCTACACCTTC. The chain employs TRBV4-2 and TRBJ1-2; no definite D call. Trimming took 5 bases from V and 7 from J, leaving 14 bases between them. From germline, CDR1 is LGHNA and CDR2 YNFKEQ. This CDR3 spans 13 amino acids.

The chain combines TRBV19 with TRBJ1-2; the D is unclear. Per the germline V gene, CDR1 is LNHDA and CDR2 is SQIVND (reference sequence). With 3 bases removed from V and 6 bases from J, the gap between germline ends came to 14 bases. The CDR3 loop spans 14 amino acids. CDR3 sequence reads: CASSIESWGDGYTF. In DNA form, the CDR3 reads TGTGCCAGTAGTATTGAAAGTTGGGGAGATGGCTACACCTTC.

The genes are TRBV7-8 and TRBJ2-7; the D gene is possibly TRBD2 (5 bases). The CDR3 contains 14 residues. V was clipped by 2 bases and J by 2 bases, with 10 bases between them. CDR1 SGHVS and CDR2 FQNEAQ come from the germline V gene. The CDR3 region is CASSLFREPYEQYF. The CDR3 nucleotides are TGTGCCAGCAGCTTATTCCGGGAACCCTACGAGCAGTACTTC. Full variable domain (rest looked up from reference TRBV7-8 and TRBJ2-7): GAGVSQSPRYKVAKRGQDVALRCDPISGHVSLFWYQQALGQGPEFLTYFQNEAQLDKSGLPSDRFFAERPEGSVSTLKIQRTQQEDSAVYLCASSLFREPYEQYFGPGTRLTVT.

This sequence joins TRBV7-8 and TRBJ1-1, with TRBD1 matching 10 bases. J gave up 3 bases and V 4 bases, and 5 bases lay outside the gene matches. Per germline, CDR1 SGHVS and CDR2 FQNEAQ. This CDR3 is built from 15 residues. Here the CDR3 reads CASSSRTGGDTEAFF. As DNA, the CDR3 is TGTGCCAGCAGCTCTAGGACAGGGGGTGACACTGAAGCTTTCTTT.

This clone came up a few times. The chain joins TRBV15 to TRBJ1-5; D perhaps matches TRBD1 (6 bases). Between the trimmed V and J ends, which lost 4 bases and 10 bases, there was a span of 14 bases. The CDR3 has 13 amino acids. CDR1 and CDR2 from the germline V gene are LNHNV and YYDKDF (reference sequence). The CDR3 region is CATSTITQGPQHF. CDR3 in DNA: TGTGCCACCAGCACGATAACACAGGGACCCCAGCATTTT.

This clone was counted once. J is TRBJ2-3 and V is TRBV3-1 (or the pseudogene TRBV3-2), with 10 bases lining up with TRBD2. The trim removed 7 bases at V and 2 bases at J, leaving 15 bases unmatched. CDR1 and CDR2 (germline): LGHDT, YNNKEL (reference sequence). This CDR3 is 18 amino acids long. CDR3 nucleotides: TGTGCCAGCACCCCTGGGCGGACTAGCGGAGAATACACAGATACGCAGTATTTT. Its protein is CASTPGRTSGEYTDTQYF.

This chain uses TRBV28 with TRBJ2-1, with D perhaps matching TRBD1 (6 bases). CDR1 and CDR2 (germline): MDHEN, SYDVKM. V gave up 5 bases and J gave up 9 bases, with 17 bases separating them. The CDR3 spans 14 residues. The CDR3: CASSPAFQGSEQFF. In DNA form, the CDR3 reads TGTGCCAGCAGTCCGGCCTTCCAGGGGAGTGAGCAGTTCTTC.

J is TRBJ1-2 and V is TRBV6-1, with D uncertain. The germline gives CDR1 MNHNS, CDR2 SASEGT. Trimming cost V 1 base and J 3 bases, with 15 bases left between them. This CDR3 contains 16 residues. The CDR3 bases are TGTGCCAGCAGTGAAGGTTCGTCCGGGTCCTACTATGGCTACACCTTC. Translated, it gives CASSEGSSGSYYGYTF.

The count of this clone is one. CDR3 loop: CASSETGRKGGEQYF. Here the CDR3 DNA reads TGTGCCAGCAGTGAGACAGGGAGGAAAGGGGGGGAGCAGTACTTC. The rearrangement uses TRBV25-1 and TRBJ2-7; perhaps TRBD1 as D (7 bases). V was clipped by 3 bases and J by 7 bases, with 19 bases between them. This CDR3 is 15 amino acids long. The V gene's germline CDR1 is MGHDK and CDR2 SYGVNS.

The chain recombines TRBV6-5 with TRBJ1-6; 9 bases fit TRBD1. The V gene end was trimmed by 2 bases and the J gene end by 10 bases; junction bases not matched to a gene: 3. Germline CDR1 and CDR2: MNHEY and SVGAGI. The CDR3 loop spans 14 amino acids. The CDR3 here is CASSYTGGGSPLHF. In nucleotides, the CDR3 is TGTGCCAGCAGTTACACAGGGGGCGGATCACCCCTCCACTTT.

V and J are TRBV11-2 and TRBJ1-2, with TRBD1 as a possible D gene (5 bases). Germline V CDR1 and CDR2: SGHAT, FQNNGV. The CDR3 totals 13 residues. V lost 0 bases and J lost 4, with 6 bases in between. The CDR3 bases are TGTGCCAGCAGCTTAGACGGGGGCTATGGCTACACCTTC. Its protein product is CASSLDGGYGYTF.